This T cell receptor (beta chain) was identified in a study of control samples from healthy donors and cancer patients (dated by TCRdb to 2018 to 2021). This clone was observed once. Its antigen is still unknown. No base quality information exists; no much larger clone differs at one position. The CDR3 has 13 amino acids, counting the end cysteine and phenylalanine. Of all the DNA, just the CDR3 is kept, 39 bases in frame from base 1. V lost 6 bases and J lost 5 bases; the stretch between them is 13 bases long. The library relied on the immunoSEQ multiplex PCR assay. TCRdb took this table from immuneACCESS and kept in-frame rearrangements with V and J called. Such tables lack part of the clones; where checked against another copy, unresolved V genes explain under half of the gap, and the rest is unexplained. This sample holds about 120,000 clones; around nine tenths were observed only once. The ten largest clones capture 2% to 3% of the sample.

The receptor comes from an older woman in good health. The sample consisted of blood. The chain is encoded by TRBV12-3 or TRBV12-4 joined to TRBJ2-5; there is no confident call for the D gene. The CDR3 has the sequence CASSTNPLETQYF. The nucleotides read TGTGCCAGCAGCACGAATCCGCTGGAGACCCAGTACTTC.